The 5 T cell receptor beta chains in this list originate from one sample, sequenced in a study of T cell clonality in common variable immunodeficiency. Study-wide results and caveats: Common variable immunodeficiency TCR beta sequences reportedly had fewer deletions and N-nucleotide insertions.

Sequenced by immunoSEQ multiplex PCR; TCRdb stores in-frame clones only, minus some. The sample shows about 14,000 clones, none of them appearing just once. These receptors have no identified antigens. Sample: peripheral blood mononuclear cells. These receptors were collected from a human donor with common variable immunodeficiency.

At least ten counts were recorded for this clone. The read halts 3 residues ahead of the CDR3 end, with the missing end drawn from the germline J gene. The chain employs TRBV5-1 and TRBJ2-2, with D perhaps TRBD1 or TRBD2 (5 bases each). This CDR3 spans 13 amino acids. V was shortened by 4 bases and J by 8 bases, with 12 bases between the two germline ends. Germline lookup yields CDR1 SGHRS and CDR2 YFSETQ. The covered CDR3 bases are TGCGCCAGCAGCCCACCTGAGGGGGGGGAG. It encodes CASSPPEGGE. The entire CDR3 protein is CASSPPEGGELFF.

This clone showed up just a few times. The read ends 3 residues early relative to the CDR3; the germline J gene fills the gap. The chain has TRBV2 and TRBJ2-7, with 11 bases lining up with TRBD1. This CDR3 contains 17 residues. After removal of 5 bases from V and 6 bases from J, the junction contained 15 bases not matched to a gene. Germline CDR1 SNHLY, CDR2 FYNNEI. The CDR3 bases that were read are TGTGCCAGCAGTCAATTCACGAACACCGGGACAGGGGGCGAG. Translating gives CASSQFTNTGTGGE. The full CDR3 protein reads CASSQFTNTGTGGEQYF.

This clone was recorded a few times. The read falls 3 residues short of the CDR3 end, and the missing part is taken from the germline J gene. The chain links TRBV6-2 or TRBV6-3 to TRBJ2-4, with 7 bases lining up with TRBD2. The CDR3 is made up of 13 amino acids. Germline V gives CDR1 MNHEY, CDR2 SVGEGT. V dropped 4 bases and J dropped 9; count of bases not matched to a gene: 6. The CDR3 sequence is CASSFRGEGIQYF. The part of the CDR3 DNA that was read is TGTGCCAGCAGTTTTCGGGGGGAGGGCATT.

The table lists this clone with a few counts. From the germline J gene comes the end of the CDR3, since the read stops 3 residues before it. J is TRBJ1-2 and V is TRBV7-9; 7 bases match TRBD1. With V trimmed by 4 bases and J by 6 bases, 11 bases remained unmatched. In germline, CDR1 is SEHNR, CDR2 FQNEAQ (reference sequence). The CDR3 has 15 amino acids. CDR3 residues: CASSSPWRGQDGYTF. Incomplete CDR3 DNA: TGTGCCAGCAGCTCCCCGTGGAGGGGGCAGGATGGC.

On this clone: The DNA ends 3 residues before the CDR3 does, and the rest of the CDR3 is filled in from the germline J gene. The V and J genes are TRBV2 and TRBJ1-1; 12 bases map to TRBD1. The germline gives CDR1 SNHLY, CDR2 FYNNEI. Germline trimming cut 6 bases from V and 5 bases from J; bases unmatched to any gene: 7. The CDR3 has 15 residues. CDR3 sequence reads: CASRERDRGPTEAFF. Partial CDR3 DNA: TGTGCCAGCAGAGAGAGGGACAGGGGGCCGACTGAA.